These 28 T cell receptor beta chains originate from one sample sequenced in a study of T cell responses to AZD1222 COVID-19 vaccine. Only in-frame clones appear in the TCRdb table, and some are missing; sequencing was by immunoSEQ multiplex PCR. The profile shows over 150,000 clones, approximately 90% of them singletons. Sequences were derived from peripheral blood, sampled on day 0 of AZD1222 vaccination. The receptors were gathered from an adult in good health.

The chain recombines TRBV14 with TRBJ1-2; tentatively, D is TRBD1 (5 bases). The ends were cut back, 4 bases at V and 6 bases at J, with 15 bases in the middle. CDR1 is SGHDN, CDR2 FVKESK, per germline. The CDR3 is made up of 14 amino acids. The CDR3 reads CASSLRTTFDGYTF. The CDR3 DNA reads TGTGCCAGCAGCCTTCGGACAACTTTCGATGGCTACACCTTC.

The rearrangement uses TRBV5-5 and TRBJ1-6; TRBD1 agrees at 7 bases. Trimming took 4 bases from V and 10 from J; bases not matched to a gene: 8. The V gene's germline CDR1 is SGHKS and CDR2 YYEKEE (reference sequence). This CDR3 has 14 residues. The CDR3 loop reads CASSPTGRGSPLHF. For the CDR3, the DNA is TGTGCCAGCAGCCCGACAGGGCGGGGGTCACCCCTCCACTTT.

The chain uses TRBV19 and TRBJ1-2, with a possible D match to TRBD1 (5 bases). CDR3 length equals 13 residues. V lost 10 bases and J lost 6, with 18 bases in between. Per the germline V gene, CDR1 is LNHDA and CDR2 is SQIVND (reference sequence). Here the CDR3 reads CATRGRGRNGYTF. The DNA for the CDR3 is TGTGCCACCCGGGGTAGGGGCCGGAATGGCTACACCTTC. Variable domain in full (rest from reference TRBV19 and TRBJ1-2): DGGITQSPKYLFRKEGQNVTLSCEQNLNHDAMYWYRQDPGQGLRLIYYSQIVNDFQKGDIAEGYSVSREKKESFPLTVTSAQKNPTAFYLCATRGRGRNGYTFGSGTRLTVV.

The rearrangement uses TRBV2 and TRBJ2-3, with D perhaps TRBD2 (6 bases). The CDR3 covers 12 residues. In germline, CDR1 is SNHLY, CDR2 FYNNEI. The V end was cut by 4 bases, the J end by 4 bases, with 6 bases between. CDR3 nucleotide sequence: TGTGCCAGCAGTGGACTAGCAGATACGCAGTATTTT. Its translation: CASSGLADTQYF.

This rearrangement joins TRBV7-2 to TRBJ2-3; D is undetermined. Germline V gene lookup returns CDR1 SGHTA and CDR2 FQGNSA. The CDR3 loop spans 15 amino acids. Trimming removed 1 base at V and 0 bases at J, with 8 bases between. Here the CDR3 DNA reads TGTGCCAGCAGCTTAGAACGGGTTAGCACAGATACGCAGTATTTT. Translated: CASSLERVSTDTQYF.

CDR3 sequence reads: CASRPPAGGYNEQFF. The CDR3 DNA reads TGTGCCAGCAGGCCGCCCGCGGGGGGGTACAATGAGCAGTTCTTC. The gene calls are TRBV28 and TRBJ2-1, with 9 bases that match TRBD2. The CDR3 has 15 amino acids. Trimming took 6 bases from V and 4 from J; bases not matched to a gene: 7. Germline V gene sequence: CDR1 MDHEN, CDR2 SYDVKM.

The chain is built from TRBV2 and TRBJ2-5; a possible D gene is TRBD1 (7 bases). The V end lost 5 bases, the J end lost 0 bases, and 16 bases lay between the germline ends. Germline CDR1 SNHLY, CDR2 FYNNEI. The CDR3 is 16 residues long. The CDR3 sequence is CASSLDRAGYQETQYF. DNA for the CDR3: TGTGCCAGCAGTCTCGACAGGGCGGGGTACCAAGAGACCCAGTACTTC.

The chain uses TRBV20-1 and TRBJ1-1; D is unclear. CDR1 is DFQATT, CDR2 SNEGSKA, per germline (reference sequence). The CDR3 covers 11 residues. The V end lost 3 bases, the J end lost 6 bases, and 8 bases lay between the germline ends. The DNA for the CDR3 is TGCAGTGCTAGTCTCGGTCCTGAAGCTTTCTTT. It translates to CSASLGPEAFF.

The chain recombines TRBV5-4 with TRBJ1-2; 8 bases line up with TRBD1. There are 14 residues in the CDR3. Trimming cost V 6 bases and J 5 bases; bases outside gene matches: 9. Looked up from germline, CDR1 is SGHNT and CDR2 is YYREEE (reference sequence). This CDR3 is CASMRDRGNYGYTF. The DNA of the CDR3 is TGTGCCAGCATGCGAGACAGGGGCAATTATGGCTACACCTTC. Full variable domain (missing parts from reference TRBV5-4 and TRBJ1-2): ETGVTQSPTHLIKTRGQQVTLRCSSQSGHNTVSWYQQALGQGPQFIFQYYREEENGRGNFPPRFSGLQFPNYSSELNVNALELDDSALYLCASMRDRGNYGYTFGSGTRLTVV.

The chain recombines TRBV19 with TRBJ1-6; 11 nucleotides line up with TRBD1. Germline loops: CDR1 LNHDA, CDR2 SQIVND (reference sequence). The CDR3 has 15 amino acids. V trimming: 8 bases; J trimming: 5 bases; junction bases outside the gene matches: 5. DNA of the CDR3: TGTGCCAGTCGGACAGGGGGCGCCCATAATTCACCCCTCCACTTT. This codes for CASRTGGAHNSPLHF. Full variable domain (missing parts from reference TRBV19 and TRBJ1-6): DGGITQSPKYLFRKEGQNVTLSCEQNLNHDAMYWYRQDPGQGLRLIYYSQIVNDFQKGDIAEGYSVSREKKESFPLTVTSAQKNPTAFYLCASRTGGAHNSPLHFGNGTRLTVT.

The V gene is TRBV29-1, the J gene TRBJ1-5; 11 bases are shared with TRBD1. Germline V gene lookup returns CDR1 SQVTM and CDR2 ANQGSEA. The CDR3 spans 17 residues. V gave up 7 bases and J gave up 0 bases; unmatched junction bases: 11. The CDR3 nucleotides read TGCAGCGCCCCGGACAGGGGGCGCGGACATAGCAATCAGCCCCAGCATTTT. It specifies CSAPDRGRGHSNQPQHF.

The chain is built from TRBV5-1 and TRBJ1-1; 8 bases align to TRBD1. J was trimmed by 4 bases and V by 2 bases; bases with no gene match: 4. Germline CDR1 SGHRS, CDR2 YFSETQ. This CDR3 region has 14 residues. The CDR3 DNA sequence: TGCGCCAGCAGCTTACTACAGGGGGGCACTGAAGCTTTCTTT. The encoded protein is CASSLLQGGTEAFF. Filled out from reference TRBV5-1 and TRBJ1-1, the complete variable domain reads KAGVTQTPRYLIKTRGQQVTLSCSPISGHRSVSWYQQTPGQGLQFLFEYFSETQRNKGNFPGRFSGRQFSNSRSEMNVSTLELGDSALYLCASSLLQGGTEAFFGQGTRLTVV.

This chain connects TRBV7-2 to TRBJ2-2; perhaps TRBD1 as D (6 bases). The V end lost 5 bases, the J end lost 1 base, and 11 bases lay between the germline ends. Looked up from germline, CDR1 is SGHTA and CDR2 is FQGNSA. The CDR3 sequence is 15 residues long. The chain's CDR3 is CASSPMTGNTGELFF. CDR3 nucleotide sequence: TGTGCCAGCAGCCCAATGACAGGGAACACCGGGGAGCTGTTTTTT.

This sequence joins TRBV6-1 and TRBJ2-7; D not certain. Germline CDR1 MNHNS, CDR2 SASEGT. Trimming took 1 base from V and 6 from J, leaving 13 bases between them. The CDR3 is 14 amino acids. CDR3 loop: CASSEDRTAAEQYF. The CDR3 nucleotides are TGTGCCAGCAGTGAAGATAGAACGGCTGCCGAGCAGTACTTC.

The chain is built from TRBV4-1 and TRBJ1-6, with 7 bases lining up with TRBD1. This CDR3 contains 16 residues. Germline V gene data show CDR1 as MGHRA and CDR2 as YSYEKL. Unmatched junction bases numbered 9, after V lost 1 base and J lost 9 bases. As DNA, the CDR3 is TGCGCCAGCAGCCAAGTCCGGCTAGGGGGCGCTTCACCCCTCCACTTT. Amino acids: CASSQVRLGGASPLHF.

The chain recombines TRBV19 with TRBJ2-7, with TRBD2 as a possible D gene (5 bases). V lost 5 bases to trimming and J lost 6 bases, with 20 bases between them. This CDR3 spans 15 amino acids. Germline V gene data show CDR1 as LNHDA and CDR2 as SQIVND (reference sequence). The CDR3 DNA is TGTGCCAGTAGTTCCAGTCGAGTACAAGGAGGCGAGCAGTACTTC. This encodes CASSSSRVQGGEQYF. The full variable domain, its missing parts supplied by reference TRBV19 and TRBJ2-7, is DGGITQSPKYLFRKEGQNVTLSCEQNLNHDAMYWYRQDPGQGLRLIYYSQIVNDFQKGDIAEGYSVSREKKESFPLTVTSAQKNPTAFYLCASSSSRVQGGEQYFGPGTRLTVT.

This chain joins TRBV6-1 and TRBJ2-5, with 9 bases fitting TRBD2. CDR1 and CDR2 (germline): MNHNS, SASEGT. The CDR3 has 14 amino acids. The V gene end was trimmed by 2 bases and the J gene end by 4 bases; junction bases not matched to a gene: 2. The CDR3 bases are TGTGCCAGCAGTGAAAGAGCGGGGGGAGAGACCCAGTACTTC. Amino acid sequence: CASSERAGGETQYF.

V and J are TRBV6-2 or TRBV6-3 and TRBJ2-5; D remains unclear. The CDR3 has 15 residues. Germline CDR1 reads MNHEY; CDR2 reads SVGEGT. V was trimmed by 0 bases and J by 5 bases, leaving 13 bases between them. CDR3 loop: CASSYSNVERETQYF. The CDR3 DNA is TGTGCCAGCAGTTACTCCAACGTAGAGAGGGAGACCCAGTACTTC.

In its sample, this clone was seen once. The V call is TRBV7-2, the J call TRBJ2-4, with D hard to call. The CDR3 runs 14 residues. The germline V gene has CDR1 SGHTA and CDR2 FQGNSA. Trimming removed 3 bases at V and 2 bases at J, with 8 bases between. Here the CDR3 DNA reads TGTGCCAGCAGCTTCCGTGAGTCCAAAAACATTCAGTACTTC. Encoded protein: CASSFRESKNIQYF.

This clone was detected a few times. The V gene is TRBV7-2, the J gene TRBJ2-7; TRBD1 matches 8 bases. The CDR3 has 14 amino acids. V was pared by 5 bases and J by 3 bases, with 6 bases of the junction left unmatched. Germline V lookup: CDR1 SGHTA, CDR2 FQGNSA. Here the CDR3 reads CASSNRDRYYEQYF. The CDR3 region has the DNA TGTGCCAGCAGCAACCGGGACAGGTACTACGAGCAGTACTTC.

J is TRBJ1-5 and V is TRBV19; perhaps TRBD1 as D (5 bases). Germline V lookup: CDR1 LNHDA, CDR2 SQIVND (reference sequence). CDR3 size: 16 residues. The V and J ends lost 6 bases and 5 bases respectively, with 20 bases between them. The chain's CDR3 is CASRAGGAGHYQPQHF. As DNA, the CDR3 is TGTGCCAGTAGGGCGGGTGGGGCAGGCCACTATCAGCCCCAGCATTTT.

This chain uses TRBV21-1 with TRBJ2-7; TRBD1 was called by the table and not checked on the DNA. TRBV21-1 is termed a pseudogene. This CDR3 contains 15 residues. CDR3 amino acids: CARVSLGTGGYEQYF. In DNA, the CDR3 is TGTGCCAGAGTCAGCCTCGGGACAGGGGGCTACGAGCAGTACTTC.

This clone showed up just once. The DNA for the CDR3 is TGCAGCGTTGAAGATCGGGCAGGGTTTGGGGAGACCCAGTACTTC. Translating gives CSVEDRAGFGETQYF. The rearrangement joins TRBV29-1 to TRBJ2-5; maybe TRBD1 (5 bases). Trimming left V 0 bases short and J 5 bases short, with 16 bases between. The length of the CDR3 is 15 residues. Germline V gene sequence: CDR1 SQVTM, CDR2 ANQGSEA.

The chain's CDR3 is CASSMPSGGNEQFF. DNA for the CDR3: TGTGCCAGTAGTATGCCCAGCGGGGGCAATGAGCAGTTCTTC. The chain links TRBV19 to TRBJ2-1; 8 bases map to TRBD2. Trimming removed 3 bases from V and 6 bases from J; junction bases left unmatched: 4. Per germline, CDR1 LNHDA and CDR2 SQIVND (reference sequence). CDR3 length: 14 residues.

The chain combines TRBV13 with TRBJ1-1; TRBD1 matches 8 bases. Germline V gene data show CDR1 as PRHDT and CDR2 as FYEKMQ (reference sequence). The CDR3 has 14 residues. J gave up 5 bases and V 2 bases, and 4 bases lay outside the gene matches. CDR3 amino acids: CASSLRQGRTEAFF. The DNA for the CDR3 is TGTGCCAGCAGCTTACGACAGGGGAGGACTGAAGCTTTCTTT.

V gene TRBV11-2 combines with J gene TRBJ2-3, with D tentatively TRBD2 (6 bases). The CDR3 length is 17 residues. Looked up from germline, CDR1 is SGHAT and CDR2 is FQNNGV. The germline V and J ends were trimmed by 5 bases and 4 bases, with 22 bases remaining between them. The CDR3 reads CASSAAGLPKTADTQYF. The CDR3 nucleotides read TGTGCCAGCAGCGCCGCCGGACTACCGAAGACCGCAGATACGCAGTATTTT.

On this clone: An end of the junction does not agree with germline; a read error may underlie this. V is TRBV6-7 and J is TRBJ1-5; D call uncertain. TRBV6-7 is classed as an ORF, of uncertain function. The length of the CDR3 is 10 residues. CDR3 bases: TGCACGACCGGCAATCAGCCCCAGCATTTT. It encodes CTTGNQPQHF.

The V call is TRBV3-1 (or the pseudogene TRBV3-2), the J call TRBJ1-1; weak D call: TRBD1 (6 bases). Germline V gene lookup returns CDR1 LGHDT and CDR2 YNNKEL (reference sequence). The V and J ends lost 6 bases and 5 bases respectively, with 13 bases between them. The length of the CDR3 is 13 residues. CDR3 sequence (DNA): TGTGCCAGCAGACAACCAGGGGCAACTGAAGCTTTCTTT. This gives the protein CASRQPGATEAFF.